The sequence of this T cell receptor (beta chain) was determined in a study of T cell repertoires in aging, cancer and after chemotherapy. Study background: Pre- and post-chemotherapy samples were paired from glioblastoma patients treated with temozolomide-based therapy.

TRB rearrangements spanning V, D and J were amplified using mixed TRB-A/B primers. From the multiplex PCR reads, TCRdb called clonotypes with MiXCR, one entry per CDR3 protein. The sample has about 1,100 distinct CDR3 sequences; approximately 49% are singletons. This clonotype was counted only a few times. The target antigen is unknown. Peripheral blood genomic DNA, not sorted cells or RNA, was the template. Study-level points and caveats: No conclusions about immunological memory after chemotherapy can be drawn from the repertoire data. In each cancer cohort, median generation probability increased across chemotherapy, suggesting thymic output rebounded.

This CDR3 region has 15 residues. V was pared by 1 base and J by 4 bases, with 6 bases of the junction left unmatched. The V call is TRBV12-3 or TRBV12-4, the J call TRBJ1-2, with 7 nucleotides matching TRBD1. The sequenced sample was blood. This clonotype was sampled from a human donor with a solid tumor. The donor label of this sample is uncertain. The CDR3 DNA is TGTGCCAGCAGTTTAGTAACAGGGGTTGCCTATGGCTACACCTTC. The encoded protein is CASSLVTGVAYGYTF.